What follows is one T cell receptor (beta chain) and its context. Indicated time point: pretreatment peripheral blood. Trimming took 2 bases from V and 10 from J; bases not matched to a gene: 6. This CDR3 has 14 residues. The germline CDR1 and CDR2 sequences are SEHNR and FQNEAQ (reference sequence). Produced via immunoSEQ multiplex PCR; TCRdb's table is partial and in-frame only. The repertoire includes approximately 45,000 clones, 82% of them detected once, and under 2% sits in the top ten. These data are taken from a study of PD-L1 blockade in urothelial cancer. This material consisted of PBMCs, taken around atezolizumab (anti-PD-L1) treatment. This clonotype originated in a middle-aged man with urothelial cancer. J is TRBJ1-2 and V is TRBV7-9, with 11 bases fitting TRBD1. CDR3 loop: CASSLWGDRGDYTF. The CDR3 DNA reads as TGTGCCAGCAGCTTATGGGGGGACAGGGGGGACTACACCTTC.